This paragraph covers one T cell receptor beta chain sequence. Its antigen is not yet known. One base away there is no much larger clone; base qualities are not given. Reading the germline V gene gives CDR1 LGHNT and CDR2 FRNRAP. At the junction V is shortened by 4 bases and J by 6 bases, with 18 bases in between. Including cysteine and phenylalanine, the CDR3 has 15 amino acids. CDR3 DNA only is kept here, 45 bases in frame from base 1. These data are taken from a study of blood T cell repertoires in COVID-19 (TCRdb year 2020). Looking at the study overall: Samples covering the acute and convalescent phases of COVID-19 were provided by collaborators in the United States, Italy and Spain. The material from the prospective study consisted of cDNA or gDNA derived from T cells, B-cell-depleted T cells, or PBMCs. Where available, HLA class I and class II types were obtained from metadata supplied by the sample provider rather than from assay-based typing. Samples were obtained from the ongoing ImmuneRACE study (first 160 participants) and from 1,200 or so subjects provided by 6 global collaborators. Nearly every sample came with metadata listing a de-identified subject ID, COVID-19 status, age in years and sex. The repertoires were released in a freely available public database meant as a resource for research on the immune response to SARS-CoV-2. The dataset comprised deeply sampled blood TCRbeta repertoires from subjects exposed to, actively infected with, or recovered from COVID-19.

Collaborating institutions collected whole blood in K2EDTA tubes following their own protocols. For TCRbeta analysis, collaborators shipped samples as frozen whole blood, isolated PBMCs, or DNA extracted from either of those sample types. General conclusions and limits of the study: The amount of clinical and demographic metadata varied by source and participant and was provided uncurated.

The immunoSEQ Assay, a bias-controlled multiplex PCR, was used to amplify TCRbeta CDR3 regions from genomic DNA. The paper's data handling went like this. The number of nucleated cells in each sample was estimated by amplification of reference gene primers within the assay. To quantify the absolute abundance of each unique TCRbeta CDR3 rearrangement, sequence reads were collapsed and filtered. For each sample, productive Simpson clonality was calculated as the square root of Simpson's diversity index across productive rearrangements. TCRdb mirrors the immuneACCESS table, restricted to in-frame sequences. Some clones are absent from its copies; in checked studies, under half trace to an unresolved V gene, and the reason for the others is unknown. That table furnishes V, J and clone size, whereas the DNA furnished D and trimming. The sample records about 120,000 clones, roughly 84% of which are singletons. Together, the top ten hold approximately 1.1% of the sample.

This clonotype was obtained from an elderly woman with acute or convalescent COVID-19. The V gene is TRBV12-5 and the J gene is TRBJ1-2; the D gene lacks a confident call. Sequences were obtained from peripheral blood. At the DNA level, the sequence is TGTGCTAGTGGTTCAGACCCCGGGAGTTTCCATGGCTACACCTTC. The resulting protein is CASGSDPGSFHGYTF.